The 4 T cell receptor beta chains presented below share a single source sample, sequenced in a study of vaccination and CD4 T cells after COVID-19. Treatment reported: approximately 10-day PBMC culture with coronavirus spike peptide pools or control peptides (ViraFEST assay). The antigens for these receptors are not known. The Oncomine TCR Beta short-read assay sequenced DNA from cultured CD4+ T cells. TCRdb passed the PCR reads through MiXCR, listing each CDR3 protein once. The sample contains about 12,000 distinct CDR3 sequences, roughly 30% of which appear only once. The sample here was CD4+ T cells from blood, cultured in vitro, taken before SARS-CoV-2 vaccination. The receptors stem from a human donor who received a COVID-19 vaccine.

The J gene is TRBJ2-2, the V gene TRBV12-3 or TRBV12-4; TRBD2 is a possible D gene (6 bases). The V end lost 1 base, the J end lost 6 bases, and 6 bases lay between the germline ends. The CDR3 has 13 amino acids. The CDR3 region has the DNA TGTGCCAGCAGTTTAGGGGGGGCCGGGGAGCTGTTTTTT. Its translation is CASSLGGAGELFF.

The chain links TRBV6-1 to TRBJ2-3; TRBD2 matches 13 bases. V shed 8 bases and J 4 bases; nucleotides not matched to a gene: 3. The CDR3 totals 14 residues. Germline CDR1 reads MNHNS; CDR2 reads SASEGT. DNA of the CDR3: TGTGCCAGCGAAGGACTAGCGGGGGCAGATACGCAGTATTTT. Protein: CASEGLAGADTQYF.

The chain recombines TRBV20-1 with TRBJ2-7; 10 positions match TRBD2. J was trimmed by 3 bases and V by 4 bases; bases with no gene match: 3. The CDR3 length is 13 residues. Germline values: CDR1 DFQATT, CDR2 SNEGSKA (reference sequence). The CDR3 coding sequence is TGCAGTGCTAAGCGGGGGGGCCTCTACGAGCAGTACTTC. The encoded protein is CSAKRGGLYEQYF.

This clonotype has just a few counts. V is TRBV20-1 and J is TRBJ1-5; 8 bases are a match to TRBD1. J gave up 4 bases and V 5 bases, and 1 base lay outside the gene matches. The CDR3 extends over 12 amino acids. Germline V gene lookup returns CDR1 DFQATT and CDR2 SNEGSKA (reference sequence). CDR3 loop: CSADRGNQPQHF. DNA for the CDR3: TGCAGTGCTGACAGGGGTAATCAGCCCCAGCATTTT.